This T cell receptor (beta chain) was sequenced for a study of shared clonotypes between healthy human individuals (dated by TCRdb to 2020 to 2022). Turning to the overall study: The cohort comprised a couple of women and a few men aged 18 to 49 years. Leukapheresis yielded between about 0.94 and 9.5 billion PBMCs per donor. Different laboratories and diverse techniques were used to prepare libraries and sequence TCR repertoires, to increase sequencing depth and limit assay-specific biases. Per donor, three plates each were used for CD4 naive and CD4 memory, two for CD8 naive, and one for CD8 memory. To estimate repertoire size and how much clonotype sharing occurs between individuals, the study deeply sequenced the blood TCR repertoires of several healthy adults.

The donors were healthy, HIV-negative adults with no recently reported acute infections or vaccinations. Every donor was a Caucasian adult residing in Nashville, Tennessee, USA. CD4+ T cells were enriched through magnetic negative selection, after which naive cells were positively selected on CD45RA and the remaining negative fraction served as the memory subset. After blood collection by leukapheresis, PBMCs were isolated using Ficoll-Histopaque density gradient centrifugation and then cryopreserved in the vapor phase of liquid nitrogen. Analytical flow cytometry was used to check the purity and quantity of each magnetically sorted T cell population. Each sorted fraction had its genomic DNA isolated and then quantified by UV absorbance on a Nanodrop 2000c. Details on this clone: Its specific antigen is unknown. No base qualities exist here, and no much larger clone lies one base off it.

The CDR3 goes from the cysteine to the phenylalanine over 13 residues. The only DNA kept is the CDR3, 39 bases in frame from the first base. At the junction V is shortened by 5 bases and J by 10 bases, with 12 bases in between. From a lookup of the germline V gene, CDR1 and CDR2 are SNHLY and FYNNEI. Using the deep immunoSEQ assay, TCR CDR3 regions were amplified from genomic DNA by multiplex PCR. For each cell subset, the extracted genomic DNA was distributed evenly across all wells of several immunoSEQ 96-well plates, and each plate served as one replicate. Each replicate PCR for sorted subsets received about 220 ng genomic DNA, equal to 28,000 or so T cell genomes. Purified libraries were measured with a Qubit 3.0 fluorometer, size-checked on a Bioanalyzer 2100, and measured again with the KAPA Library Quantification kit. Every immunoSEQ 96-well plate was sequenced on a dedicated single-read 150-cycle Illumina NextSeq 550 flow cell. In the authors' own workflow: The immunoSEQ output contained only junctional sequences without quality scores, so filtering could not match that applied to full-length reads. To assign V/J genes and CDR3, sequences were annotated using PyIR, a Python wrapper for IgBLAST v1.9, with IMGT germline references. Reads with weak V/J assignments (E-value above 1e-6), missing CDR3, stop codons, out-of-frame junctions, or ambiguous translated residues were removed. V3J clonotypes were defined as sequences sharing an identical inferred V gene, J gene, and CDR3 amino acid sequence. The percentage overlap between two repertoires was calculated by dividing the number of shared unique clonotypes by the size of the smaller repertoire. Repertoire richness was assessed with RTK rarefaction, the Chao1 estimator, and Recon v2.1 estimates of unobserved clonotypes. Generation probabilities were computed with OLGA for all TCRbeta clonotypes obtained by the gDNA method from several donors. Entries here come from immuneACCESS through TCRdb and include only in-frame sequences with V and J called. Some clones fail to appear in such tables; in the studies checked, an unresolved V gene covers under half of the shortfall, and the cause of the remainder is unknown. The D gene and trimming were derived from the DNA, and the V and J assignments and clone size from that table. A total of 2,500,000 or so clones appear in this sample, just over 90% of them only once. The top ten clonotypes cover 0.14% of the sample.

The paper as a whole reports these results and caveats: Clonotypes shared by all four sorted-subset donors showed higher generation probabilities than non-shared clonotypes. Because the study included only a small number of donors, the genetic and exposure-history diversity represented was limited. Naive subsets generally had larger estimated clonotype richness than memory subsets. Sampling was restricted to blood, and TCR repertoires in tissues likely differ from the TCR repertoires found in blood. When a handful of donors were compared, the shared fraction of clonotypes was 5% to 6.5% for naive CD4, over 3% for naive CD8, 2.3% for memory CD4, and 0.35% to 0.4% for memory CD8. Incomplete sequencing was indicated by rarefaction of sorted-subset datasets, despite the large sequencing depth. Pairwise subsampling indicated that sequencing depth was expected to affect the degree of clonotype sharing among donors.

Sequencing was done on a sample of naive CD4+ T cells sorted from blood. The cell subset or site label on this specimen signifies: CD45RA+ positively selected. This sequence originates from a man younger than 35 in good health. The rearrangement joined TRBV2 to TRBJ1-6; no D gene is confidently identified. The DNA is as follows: TGTGCCAGCAGTCAGGTAGAAAGGTCACCCCTCCACTTT. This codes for CASSQVERSPLHF.